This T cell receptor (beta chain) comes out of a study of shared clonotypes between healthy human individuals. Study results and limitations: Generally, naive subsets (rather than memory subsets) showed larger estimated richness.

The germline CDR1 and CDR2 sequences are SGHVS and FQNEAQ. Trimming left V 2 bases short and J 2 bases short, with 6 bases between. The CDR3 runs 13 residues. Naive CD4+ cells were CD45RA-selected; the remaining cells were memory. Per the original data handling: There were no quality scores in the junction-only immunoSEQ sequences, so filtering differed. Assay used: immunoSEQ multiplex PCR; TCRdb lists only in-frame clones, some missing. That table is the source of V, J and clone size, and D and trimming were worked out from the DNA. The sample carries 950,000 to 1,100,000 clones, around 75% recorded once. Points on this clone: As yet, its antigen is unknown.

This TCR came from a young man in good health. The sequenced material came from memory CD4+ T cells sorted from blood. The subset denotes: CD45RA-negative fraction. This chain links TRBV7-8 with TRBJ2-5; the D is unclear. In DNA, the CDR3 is TGTGCCAGCAGCTTACCCCCACAAGAGACCCAGTACTTC. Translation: CASSLPPQETQYF.